This T cell receptor (beta chain) was captured by sequencing in a study of vaccination effects on CD4 cells after COVID-19. Viral peptide pools were used in the ViraFEST assay to expand antigen-specific CD4+ T cells, and sequencing came afterward. The authors isolated CD4+ T cells after around 10 days of culture. This person caught SARS-CoV-2 sometime from March to December 2020, and PCR testing confirmed the infection. As concerns this clone: No antigen is known for it.

The ends were cut back, 4 bases at V and 1 base at J, with 19 bases in the middle. Looked up from germline, CDR1 is MGHRA and CDR2 is YSYEKL. The CDR3 contains 17 residues. Some clones are missing from TCRdb's copy, which holds only in-frame ones; the method was immunoSEQ multiplex PCR. This table holds 70,000 or so clones, roughly 73% found once. Here the sequenced sample was CD4+ T cells from PBMCs cultured with HIV peptides, taken before COVID-19 vaccination. Specified subset: HIV-1 Nef peptide pool negative control/reference culture. The sequence derives from a human donor who had a prior SARS-CoV-2 infection. The chain links TRBV4-1 to TRBJ2-5; tentatively, D is TRBD2 (5 bases). In nucleotides, the CDR3 is TGCGCCAGCAGCCGGTTAGGACGAGGGCCGACCCAAGAGACCCAGTACTTC. It yields the protein CASSRLGRGPTQETQYF.